This TCR beta chain stems from a study of blood T cell repertoires in COVID-19. Looking at the study overall: Samples taken during acute and convalescent COVID-19 were collected in the United States, Italy and Spain. From T cells, B-cell-depleted T cells, or PBMCs came the material, which was cDNA or gDNA.

The authors' processing: Researchers report that nucleated cell counts were estimated from reference gene primer amplification. Using immunoSEQ multiplex PCR, the repertoire was profiled, and TCRdb retains in-frame clones only, with some absent. That table supplies the V and J calls and clone size; D and trimming were determined from the DNA. The data hold roughly 500,000 clones, with approximately 85% observed a single time. The ends were cut back, 0 bases at V and 4 bases at J, with 13 bases in the middle. The CDR3 consists of 16 residues. Per the germline V gene, CDR1 is SGHTA and CDR2 is FQGNSA. This sequence was found in a human donor in a cohort sampled during active COVID-19. V is TRBV7-2 and J is TRBJ2-1; D is perhaps TRBD1 (6 bases). The sample was peripheral blood. The chain's CDR3 is CASSLAPVTGYNEQFF. In nucleotides, the CDR3 is TGTGCCAGCAGCTTAGCGCCGGTGACAGGATACAATGAGCAGTTCTTC.